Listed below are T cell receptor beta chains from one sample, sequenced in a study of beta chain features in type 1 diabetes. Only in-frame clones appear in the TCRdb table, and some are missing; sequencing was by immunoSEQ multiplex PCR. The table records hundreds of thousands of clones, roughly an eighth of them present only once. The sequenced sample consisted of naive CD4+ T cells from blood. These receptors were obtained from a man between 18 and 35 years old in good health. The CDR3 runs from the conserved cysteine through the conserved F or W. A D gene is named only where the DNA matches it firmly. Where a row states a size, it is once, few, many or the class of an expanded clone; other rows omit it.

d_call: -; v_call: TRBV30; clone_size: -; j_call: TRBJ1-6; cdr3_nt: TGTGCCTGGACCCAGACAGTCTATAATTCACCCCTCCACTTT; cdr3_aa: CAWTQTVYNSPLHF
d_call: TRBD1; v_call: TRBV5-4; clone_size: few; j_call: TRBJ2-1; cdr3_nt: TGTGCCAGCAGCCCTGTGGCCAGGGGGCACAATGAGCAGTTCTTC; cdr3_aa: CASSPVARGHNEQFF
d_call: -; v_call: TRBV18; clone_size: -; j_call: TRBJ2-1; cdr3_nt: TGTGCCAGCTCACCATCACTTACTTATGAGCAGTTCTTC; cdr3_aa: CASSPSLTYEQFF
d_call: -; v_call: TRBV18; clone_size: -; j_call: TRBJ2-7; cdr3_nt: TGTGCCAGCTCATCAAGGACAGCATCCTACGAGCAGTACTTC; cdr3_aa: CASSSRTASYEQYF
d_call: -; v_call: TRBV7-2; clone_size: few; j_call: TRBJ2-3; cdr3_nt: TGTGCCAGCATTCCGACACACCCTAGCACAGATACGCAGTATTTT; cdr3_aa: CASIPTHPSTDTQYF
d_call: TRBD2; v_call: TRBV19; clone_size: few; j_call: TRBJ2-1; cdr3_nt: TGTGCCAGTAGACTAGCGGGGAACAATGAGCAGTTCTTC; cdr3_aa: CASRLAGNNEQFF
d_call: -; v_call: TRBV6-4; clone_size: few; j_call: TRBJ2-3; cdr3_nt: TGTGCCAGCAGGGAGACAGGTAGCACAGATACGCAGTATTTT; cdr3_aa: CASRETGSTDTQYF
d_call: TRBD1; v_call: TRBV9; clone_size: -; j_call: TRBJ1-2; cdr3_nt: TGTGCCAGCAGCGTAGGGACAGGACATGACTATGGCTACACCTTC; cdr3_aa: CASSVGTGHDYGYTF
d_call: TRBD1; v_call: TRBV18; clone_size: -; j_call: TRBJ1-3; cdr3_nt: TGTGCCAGCTCACGTTCCTCGACAGGGGGAGGAAACACCATATATTTT; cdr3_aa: CASSRSSTGGGNTIYF
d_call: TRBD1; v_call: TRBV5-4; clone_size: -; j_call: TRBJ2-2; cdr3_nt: TGTGCCAGCAGTCAGGGACAGGGAGGGACCGGGGAGCTGTTTTTT; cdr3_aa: CASSQGQGGTGELFF
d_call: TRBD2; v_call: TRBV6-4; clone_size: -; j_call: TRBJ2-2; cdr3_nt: TGTGCCAGCAGCGCTGGACTAGCGACGAGCACCGGGGAGCTGTTTTTT; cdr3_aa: CASSAGLATSTGELFF
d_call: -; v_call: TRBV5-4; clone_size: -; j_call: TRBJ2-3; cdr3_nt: TGTGCCAGCAGCTTGGTAACTGGGCGCACAGATACGCAGTATTTT; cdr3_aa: CASSLVTGRTDTQYF
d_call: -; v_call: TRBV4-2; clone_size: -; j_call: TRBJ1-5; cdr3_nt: TGTGCCAGCAGCCAAGACAGGGGCACCCCGAGGCCCCAGCATTTT; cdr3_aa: CASSQDRGTPRPQHF
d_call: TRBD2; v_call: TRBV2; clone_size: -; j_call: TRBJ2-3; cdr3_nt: TGTGCCAGACAGACTAGCGGGGGGGAGGGGCAGTATTTT; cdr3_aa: CARQTSGGEGQYF
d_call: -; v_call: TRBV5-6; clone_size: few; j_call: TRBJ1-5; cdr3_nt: TGTGCCAGCAGCTTGTTGGGGAGGGATCAGCCCCAGCATTTT; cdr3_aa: CASSLLGRDQPQHF
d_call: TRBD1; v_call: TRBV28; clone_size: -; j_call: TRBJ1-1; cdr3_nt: TGTGCCAGCAGCGTACCGGGACAGGGAGACCATGAAGCTTTCTTT; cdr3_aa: CASSVPGQGDHEAFF
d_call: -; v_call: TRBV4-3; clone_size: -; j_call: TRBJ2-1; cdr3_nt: TGCGCCAGCTGCTCGGGGATTGGCTACAATGAGCAGTTCTTC; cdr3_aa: CASCSGIGYNEQFF
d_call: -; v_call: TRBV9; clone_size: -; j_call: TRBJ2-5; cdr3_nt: TGTGCCAGCAGCGTAGTCGGTGAGACCCAGTACTTC; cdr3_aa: CASSVVGETQYF
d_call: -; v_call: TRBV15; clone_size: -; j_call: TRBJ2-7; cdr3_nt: TGTGCCACCAGCAGAGAAATCACAGGGTACGAGCAGTACTTC; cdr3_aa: CATSREITGYEQYF